The clone carrying this T cell receptor (beta chain) has at least ten counts. Its antigen is not known. Each of the CD4+ naive, central memory, regulatory and stem cell-like memory populations was sorted via CD45RO/CCR7/CD25/CD127/CD95/CD27. The record originates from a study of beta chain features in type 1 diabetes. Trimming left V 5 bases short and J 6 bases short, with 10 bases between. The germline CDR1 and CDR2 sequences are PRHDT and FYEKMQ (reference sequence). The CDR3 is 12 residues long. Study outcomes and limitations: Using cDNA template may skew counts toward highly expressing activated cells. Healthy donors had naive, central memory and Treg TCRB repertoires that appeared less similar than those seen among patients. Within each of all four CD4+ subsets, Type 1 diabetes patients had TCRB CDR3s that were moderately but significantly shorter. Whatever favoring of shorter templates PCR might show would apply equally to patients and controls.

Every isolated RNA sample was fully reverse transcribed, so sequencing captured expressed TCRB transcripts. Assay used: immunoSEQ multiplex PCR; TCRdb lists only in-frame clones, some missing. This table has around 340,000 clones, 9.3% appearing once. This clonotype was obtained from a man aged 30-40 years with type 1 diabetes. The sequenced sample consisted of central memory CD4+ T cells from blood. This rearrangement joins TRBV13 to TRBJ1-2; D is unresolved. For the CDR3, the DNA is TGTGCCAGCAGCGAAGACGGAAATGGCTACACCTTC. It is translated as CASSEDGNGYTF.